What follows are 19 T cell receptor beta chains derived from one specimen sequenced in a study of T cells in Graves' hyperthyroidism and ophthalmopathy. Using RNA transcripts as the source, TCR beta CDR3 regions were amplified. The HTBI primer set served for first-round RT-PCR of the TCR CDR3. TCRdb analysed the multiplex PCR reads with MiXCR anew, one entry per CDR3 protein. The table has about 580,000 distinct CDR3 sequences, around 45% seen once. Sequencing input: peripheral blood or thyroid tissue (not recorded which). Receptor source: a woman under 30 with Graves' hyperthyroidism.

V and J are TRBV2 and TRBJ1-1, with D maybe TRBD1 (5 bases). CDR3 size: 15 residues. Per the germline V gene, CDR1 is SNHLY and CDR2 is FYNNEI. Trimming left V 3 bases short and J 0 bases short, with 11 bases between. As DNA, the CDR3 is TGTGCCAGCAGTGACTATCAGGGCATGAACACTGAAGCTTTCTTT. This translates into CASSDYQGMNTEAFF.

This clonotype has just a few counts. The rearrangement uses TRBV19 and TRBJ2-2; 8 bases fit TRBD2. CDR1 LNHDA and CDR2 SQIVND come from the germline V gene (reference sequence). With 6 bases clipped from V and 0 bases from J, the junction kept 6 bases outside the gene matches. The CDR3 sequence is 16 residues long. CDR3 coding DNA: TGTGCCAGTAGACCCCGGGGGGGGGCGAACACCGGGGAGCTGTTTTTT. Its protein is CASRPRGGANTGELFF.

The chain uses TRBV6-5 and TRBJ1-1; weak D call: TRBD1 (5 bases). The CDR3 totals 14 residues. Trimming left V 6 bases short and J 2 bases short, with 13 bases between. In germline, CDR1 is MNHEY, CDR2 SVGAGI. CDR3 in amino acids: CASRQGMVNTEAFF. The CDR3 bases are TGTGCCAGCAGGCAGGGCATGGTTAACACTGAAGCTTTCTTT.

This clonotype has ten or more counts. V is TRBV7-8 and J is TRBJ1-4; D might be TRBD1 (6 bases). The germline V and J ends were trimmed by 5 bases and 7 bases, with 17 bases remaining between them. Germline CDR1 is SGHVS and CDR2 is FQNEAQ. The CDR3 length is 15 residues. The CDR3, as DNA: TGTGCCAGCAGCCCCCGGGGGGGGGCACGTGAAAAACTGTTTTTT. This gives the protein CASSPRGGAREKLFF. The complete variable domain, with remaining parts taken from reference TRBV7-8 and TRBJ1-4, reads GAGVSQSPRYKVAKRGQDVALRCDPISGHVSLFWYQQALGQGPEFLTYFQNEAQLDKSGLPSDRFFAERPEGSVSTLKIQRTQQEDSAVYLCASSPRGGAREKLFFGSGTQLSVL.

This clonotype was seen many times. The chain has TRBV11-3 and TRBJ2-5, with D possibly matching TRBD2 (6 bases). CDR1 is SGHNT and CDR2 is YENEEA in the germline V gene. The CDR3 runs 14 residues. The V end lost 0 bases, the J end lost 3 bases, and 8 bases lay between the germline ends. The CDR3 DNA is TGTGCCAGCAGCTTAGATCGGGGGAAAGAGACCCAGTACTTC. This translates into CASSLDRGKETQYF.

The chain couples TRBV7-3 to TRBJ1-6, with TRBD1 identical over 7 bases. Trimming removed 5 bases from V and 10 bases from J; junction bases left unmatched: 11. Germline-derived CDR1 and CDR2 are SGHTA and FQGTGA. The CDR3 loop spans 15 amino acids. CDR3 residues: CASSPAGTVSSPLHF. The CDR3 region has the DNA TGTGCCAGCAGCCCTGCCGGGACAGTATCCTCACCCCTCCACTTT.

The gene calls are TRBV19 and TRBJ2-7, with 9 nucleotides matching TRBD2. J was trimmed by 0 bases and V by 5 bases; bases with no gene match: 17. The CDR3 spans 19 residues. The germline gives CDR1 LNHDA, CDR2 SQIVND (reference sequence). This CDR3 reads CASSALPGLASHVSYEQYF. Written as DNA, the CDR3 is TGTGCCAGTAGTGCCCTCCCGGGACTAGCTTCTCACGTCTCCTACGAGCAGTACTTC. Full variable domain (outside the CDR3, taken from reference TRBV19 and TRBJ2-7): DGGITQSPKYLFRKEGQNVTLSCEQNLNHDAMYWYRQDPGQGLRLIYYSQIVNDFQKGDIAEGYSVSREKKESFPLTVTSAQKNPTAFYLCASSALPGLASHVSYEQYFGPGTRLTVT.

The chain joins TRBV6-1 to TRBJ1-4; 7 bases align to TRBD1. The germline CDR1 and CDR2 sequences are MNHNS and SASEGT. This CDR3 region has 15 residues. V shed 4 bases, J shed 6 bases, and the junction held 8 bases outside the gene matches. The CDR3 spells CASSARTGDYEKLFF. The CDR3 nucleotides are TGTGCCAGCAGTGCCCGGACAGGCGATTATGAAAAACTGTTTTTT.

V and J are TRBV15 and TRBJ2-2; a weak D match, TRBD1 (5 bases). V was shortened by 0 bases and J by 6 bases, with 8 bases between the two germline ends. CDR3 size: 14 residues. Germline CDR1 is LNHNV and CDR2 is YYDKDF (reference sequence). CDR3 coding DNA: TGTGCCACCAGCAGAGAAGTAGGGGCCGGGGAGCTGTTTTTT. Protein: CATSREVGAGELFF. The full variable domain, rest sourced from reference TRBV15 and TRBJ2-2, is DAMVIQNPRYQVTQFGKPVTLSCSQTLNHNVMYWYQQKSSQAPKLLFHYYDKDFNNEADTPDNFQSRRPNTSFCFLDIRSPGLGDTAMYLCATSREVGAGELFFGEGSRLTVL.

The genes are TRBV19 and TRBJ1-2; 7 nucleotides agree with TRBD1. CDR1 is LNHDA and CDR2 is SQIVND in the germline V gene (reference sequence). Losses at the gene ends were 5 bases for V and 5 bases for J; bases not matched to a gene: 11. The CDR3 spans 15 residues. CDR3 region: CASSPRGTEQYGYTF. The CDR3 DNA reads as TGTGCCAGTAGTCCCAGGGGGACGGAGCAATATGGCTACACCTTC.

This clonotype was counted many times. The chain uses TRBV5-1 and TRBJ2-7; no reliable D call. The CDR3 runs 14 residues. The germline V and J ends were trimmed by 4 bases and 2 bases, with 13 bases remaining between them. Germline CDR1 SGHRS, CDR2 YFSETQ. The CDR3: CASSPVEETYEQYF. The CDR3 nucleotides read TGCGCCAGCAGCCCCGTCGAGGAGACCTACGAGCAGTACTTC.

This clonotype has a handful of counts. CDR3 loop: CASSDRTRSHEQYF. The CDR3 DNA reads TGTGCCAGCAGCGACCGGACTAGATCCCACGAGCAGTACTTC. J is TRBJ2-7 and V is TRBV7-9, with TRBD2 matching over 7 bases. Trimming cost V 5 bases and J 5 bases; bases outside gene matches: 9. Germline CDR1 and CDR2: SEHNR and FQNEAQ (reference sequence). The CDR3 is 14 amino acids. The full variable domain, completed using reference TRBV7-9 and TRBJ2-7, is DTGVSQNPRHKITKRGQNVTFRCDPISEHNRLYWYRQTLGQGPEFLTYFQNEAQLEKSRLLSDRFSAERPKGSFSTLEIQRTEQGDSAMYLCASSDRTRSHEQYFGPGTRLTVT.

This clonotype was picked up many times. The chain is built from TRBV24-1 and TRBJ2-7, with 12 bases fitting TRBD1. Trimming took 4 bases from V and 6 from J; bases not matched to a gene: 6. This CDR3 spans 15 amino acids. CDR1 and CDR2 from the germline V gene are KGHDR and SFDVKD. The CDR3 reads CATSDPGTGGGEQYF. In DNA form, the CDR3 reads TGTGCCACCAGTGACCCCGGGACAGGGGGCGGCGAGCAGTACTTC.

This clonotype has ten or more counts. The V gene is TRBV19, the J gene TRBJ1-1; 10 nucleotides align to TRBD1. V lost 3 bases to trimming and J lost 10 bases; unmatched junction nucleotides: 11. The CDR3 runs to 15 residues. From germline, CDR1 is LNHDA and CDR2 SQIVND (reference sequence). DNA for the CDR3: TGTGCCAGTAGTATTTCCCCTAGGACAGGGGGTTTAGCTTTCTTT. Translation: CASSISPRTGGLAFF.

The table lists this clonotype with many counts. This chain joins TRBV5-1 and TRBJ2-7; 7 bases fit TRBD1. The germline gives CDR1 SGHRS, CDR2 YFSETQ. Unmatched junction bases numbered 8, after V lost 0 bases and J lost 5 bases. The CDR3 extends over 15 amino acids. The CDR3 DNA reads TGCGCCAGCAGCTTGGAGGGCGGACAGGTCGACGAGCAGTACTTC. Translated: CASSLEGGQVDEQYF.

This clonotype was picked up many times. V and J are TRBV5-1 and TRBJ1-1; the match to TRBD1 covers 8 bases. V shed 2 bases and J 5 bases; nucleotides not matched to a gene: 8. Per germline, CDR1 SGHRS and CDR2 YFSETQ. This CDR3 is built from 15 residues. CDR3 sequence reads: CASSFASGGETEAFF. CDR3 coding DNA: TGCGCCAGCAGCTTCGCGTCAGGGGGCGAAACTGAAGCTTTCTTT.

CDR3 protein: CASSQGTAFRDEQYF. The CDR3 bases are TGTGCCAGCAGCCAAGGGACTGCGTTTCGCGACGAGCAGTACTTC. The rearrangement uses TRBV4-2 and TRBJ2-7, with D possibly TRBD2 on 5 matching bases. The germline gives CDR1 LGHNA, CDR2 YNFKEQ. V lost 1 base and J 5 bases, leaving 15 bases between the germline ends. The CDR3 has 15 residues.

This clonotype was counted at least ten times. The chain joins TRBV2 to TRBJ2-6, with 9 nucleotides matching TRBD2. Germline CDR1 and CDR2: SNHLY and FYNNEI. The length of the CDR3 is 18 residues. The junction had 9 bases not matched to a gene; V was cut back by 4 bases and J by 2 bases. In nucleotides, the CDR3 is TGTGCCAGCAGTGCGAGACGGGCTAGCGGGACTGGGGCCAACGTCCTGACTTTC. This translates into CASSARRASGTGANVLTF.

This clonotype was seen ten or more times. The chain employs TRBV20-1 and TRBJ2-2; D not certain. The germline V gene has CDR1 DFQATT and CDR2 SNEGSKA (reference sequence). The CDR3 is 12 amino acids. V lost 6 bases, J lost 6 bases, and 11 bases lay in between. The CDR3 nucleotides are TGCAGTGCGAGAAAGATGGCCGGGGAGCTGTTTTTT. Protein: CSARKMAGELFF.